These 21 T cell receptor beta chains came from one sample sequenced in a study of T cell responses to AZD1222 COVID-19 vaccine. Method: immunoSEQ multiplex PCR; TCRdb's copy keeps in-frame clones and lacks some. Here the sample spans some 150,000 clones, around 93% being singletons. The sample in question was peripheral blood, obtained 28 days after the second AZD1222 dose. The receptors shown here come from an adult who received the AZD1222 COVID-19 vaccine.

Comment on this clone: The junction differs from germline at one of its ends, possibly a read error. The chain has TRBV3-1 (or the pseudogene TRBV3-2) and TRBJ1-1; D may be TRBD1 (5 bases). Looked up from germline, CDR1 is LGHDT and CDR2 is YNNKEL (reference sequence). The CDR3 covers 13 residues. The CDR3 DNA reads TGTGCCAGCAGCCAGAAACAGGCCGGGGAAGGTTTCTTT. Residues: CASSQKQAGEGFF.

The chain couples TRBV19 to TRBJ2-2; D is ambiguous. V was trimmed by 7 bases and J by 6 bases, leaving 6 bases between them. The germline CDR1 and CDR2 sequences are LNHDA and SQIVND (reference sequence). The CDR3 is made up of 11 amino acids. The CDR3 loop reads CASIRAGELFF. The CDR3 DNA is TGTGCCAGTATACGGGCCGGGGAGCTGTTTTTT.

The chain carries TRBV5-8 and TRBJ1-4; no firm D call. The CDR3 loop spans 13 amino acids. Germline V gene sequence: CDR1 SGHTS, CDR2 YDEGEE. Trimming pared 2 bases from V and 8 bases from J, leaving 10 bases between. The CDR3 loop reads CASSFLEREKLFF. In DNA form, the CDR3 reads TGTGCCAGCAGCTTTCTAGAGAGGGAAAAACTGTTTTTT.

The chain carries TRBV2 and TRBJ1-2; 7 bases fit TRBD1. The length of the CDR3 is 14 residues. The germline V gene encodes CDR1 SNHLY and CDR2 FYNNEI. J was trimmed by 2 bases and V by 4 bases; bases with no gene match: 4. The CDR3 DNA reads TGTGCCAGCAGTGCCCAGGGGGGGAACTATGGCTACACCTTC. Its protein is CASSAQGGNYGYTF.

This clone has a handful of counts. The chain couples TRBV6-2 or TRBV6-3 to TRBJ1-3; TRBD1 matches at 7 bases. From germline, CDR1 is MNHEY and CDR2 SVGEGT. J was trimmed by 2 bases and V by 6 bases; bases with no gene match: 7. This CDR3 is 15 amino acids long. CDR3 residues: CASSQGTAPGNTIYF. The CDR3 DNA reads TGTGCCAGCAGCCAGGGGACAGCGCCTGGAAACACCATATATTTT.

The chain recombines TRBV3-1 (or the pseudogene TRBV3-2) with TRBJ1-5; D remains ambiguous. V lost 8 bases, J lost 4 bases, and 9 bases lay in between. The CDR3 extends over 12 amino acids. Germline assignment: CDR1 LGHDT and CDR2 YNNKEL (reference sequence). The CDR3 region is CASSGGNQPQHF. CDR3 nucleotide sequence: TGTGCCAGCTCGGGTGGGAATCAGCCCCAGCATTTT.

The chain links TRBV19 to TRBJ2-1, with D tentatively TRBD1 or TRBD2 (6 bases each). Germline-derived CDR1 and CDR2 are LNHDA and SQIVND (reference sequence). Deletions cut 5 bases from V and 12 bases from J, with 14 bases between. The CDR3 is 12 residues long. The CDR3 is CASSSGGTWQFF. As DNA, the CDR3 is TGTGCCAGTAGTTCAGGCGGGACATGGCAGTTCTTC.

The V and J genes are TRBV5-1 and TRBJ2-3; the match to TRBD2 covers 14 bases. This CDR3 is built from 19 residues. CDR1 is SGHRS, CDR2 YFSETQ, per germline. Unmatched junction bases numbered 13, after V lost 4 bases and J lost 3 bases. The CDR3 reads CASSPRPGLAGEVTDTQYF. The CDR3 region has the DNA TGCGCCAGCAGCCCAAGACCGGGACTAGCGGGAGAGGTGACAGATACGCAGTATTTT.

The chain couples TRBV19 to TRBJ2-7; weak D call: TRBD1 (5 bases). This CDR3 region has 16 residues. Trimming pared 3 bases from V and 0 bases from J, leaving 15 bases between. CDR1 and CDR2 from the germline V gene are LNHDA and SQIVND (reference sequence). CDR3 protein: CASSMGPGRRSYEQYF. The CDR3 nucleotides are TGTGCCAGTAGTATGGGGCCGGGCAGGCGCTCCTACGAGCAGTACTTC.

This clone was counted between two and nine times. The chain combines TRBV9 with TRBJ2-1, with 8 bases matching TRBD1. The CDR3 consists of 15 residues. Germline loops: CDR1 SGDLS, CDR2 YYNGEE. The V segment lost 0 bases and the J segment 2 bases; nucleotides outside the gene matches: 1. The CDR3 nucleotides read TGTGCCAGCAGCGTAGGGACAGGGACCTACAATGAGCAGTTCTTC. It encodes CASSVGTGTYNEQFF.

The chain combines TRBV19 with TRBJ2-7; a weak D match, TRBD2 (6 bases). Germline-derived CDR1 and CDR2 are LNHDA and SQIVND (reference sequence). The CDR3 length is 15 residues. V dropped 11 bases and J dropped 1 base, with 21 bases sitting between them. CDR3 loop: CAGPWRAQGSYEQYF. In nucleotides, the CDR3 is TGTGCCGGGCCTTGGAGGGCGCAGGGATCCTACGAGCAGTACTTC.

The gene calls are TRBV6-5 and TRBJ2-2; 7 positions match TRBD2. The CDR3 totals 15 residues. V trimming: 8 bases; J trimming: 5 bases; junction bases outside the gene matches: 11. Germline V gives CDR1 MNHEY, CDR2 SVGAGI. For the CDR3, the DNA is TGTGCCAGCGGCAAAACGGGAGGTCGGACCGGGGAGCTGTTTTTT. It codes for CASGKTGGRTGELFF.

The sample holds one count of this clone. The CDR3 DNA sequence: TGCGCCAGCAGCTTGGTCCCCGGATCGGGTGAAAAACTGTTTTTT. Protein: CASSLVPGSGEKLFF. This chain connects TRBV5-1 to TRBJ1-4; D remains ambiguous. V was trimmed by 0 bases and J by 7 bases, leaving 13 bases between them. The CDR3 spans 15 residues. Germline values: CDR1 SGHRS, CDR2 YFSETQ.

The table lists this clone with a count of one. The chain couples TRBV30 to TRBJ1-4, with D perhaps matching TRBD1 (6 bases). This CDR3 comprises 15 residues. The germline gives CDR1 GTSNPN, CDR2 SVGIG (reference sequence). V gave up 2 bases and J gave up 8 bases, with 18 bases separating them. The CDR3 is CAWSNRRGAREKLFF. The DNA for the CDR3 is TGTGCCTGGAGTAACCGTCGGGGGGCGAGGGAAAAACTGTTTTTT.

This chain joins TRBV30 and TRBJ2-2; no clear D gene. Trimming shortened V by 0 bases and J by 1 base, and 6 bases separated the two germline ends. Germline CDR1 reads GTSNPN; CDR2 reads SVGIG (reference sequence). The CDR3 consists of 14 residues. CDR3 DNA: TGTGCCTGGAGTGTTTTTGAGAACACCGGGGAGCTGTTTTTT. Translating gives CAWSVFENTGELFF.

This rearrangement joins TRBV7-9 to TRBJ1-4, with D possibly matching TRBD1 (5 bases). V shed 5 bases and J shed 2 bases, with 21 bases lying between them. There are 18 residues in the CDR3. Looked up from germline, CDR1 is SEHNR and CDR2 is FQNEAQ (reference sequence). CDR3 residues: CASSTPDSTSATNEKLFF. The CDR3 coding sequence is TGTGCCAGCAGCACCCCCGACAGCACCTCGGCTACTAATGAAAAACTGTTTTTT.

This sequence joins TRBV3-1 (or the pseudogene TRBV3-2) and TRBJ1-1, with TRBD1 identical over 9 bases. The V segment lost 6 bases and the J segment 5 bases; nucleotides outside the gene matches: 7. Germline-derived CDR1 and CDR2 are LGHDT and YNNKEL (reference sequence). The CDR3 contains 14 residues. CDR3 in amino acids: CASSEQGAGTEAFF. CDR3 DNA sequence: TGTGCCAGCAGTGAACAGGGGGCAGGGACTGAAGCTTTCTTT.

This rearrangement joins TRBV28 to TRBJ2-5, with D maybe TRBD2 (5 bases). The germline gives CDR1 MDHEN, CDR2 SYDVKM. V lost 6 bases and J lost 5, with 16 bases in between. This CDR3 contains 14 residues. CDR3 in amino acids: CASSLPGWMETQYF. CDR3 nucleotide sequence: TGTGCCAGCAGCCTCCCGGGGTGGATGGAGACCCAGTACTTC.

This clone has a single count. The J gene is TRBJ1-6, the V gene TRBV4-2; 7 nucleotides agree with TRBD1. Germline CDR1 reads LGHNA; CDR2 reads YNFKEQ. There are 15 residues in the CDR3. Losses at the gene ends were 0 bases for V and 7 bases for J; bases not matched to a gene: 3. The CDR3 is CASSQEVQGNSPLHF. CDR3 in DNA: TGTGCCAGCAGCCAAGAGGTACAGGGGAATTCACCCCTCCACTTT.

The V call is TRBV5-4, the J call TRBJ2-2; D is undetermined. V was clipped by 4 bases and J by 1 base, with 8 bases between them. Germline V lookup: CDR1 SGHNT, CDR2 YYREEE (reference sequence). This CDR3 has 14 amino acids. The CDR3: CASSRSGNTGELFF. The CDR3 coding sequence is TGTGCCAGCAGCCGTAGTGGGAACACCGGGGAGCTGTTTTTT.

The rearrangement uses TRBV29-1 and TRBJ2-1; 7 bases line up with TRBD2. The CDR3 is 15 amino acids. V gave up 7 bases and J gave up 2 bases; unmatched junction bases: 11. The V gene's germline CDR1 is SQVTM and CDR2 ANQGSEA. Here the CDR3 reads CSASALAAAYNEQFF. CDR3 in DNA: TGCAGCGCTAGTGCTCTAGCGGCCGCCTACAATGAGCAGTTCTTC.